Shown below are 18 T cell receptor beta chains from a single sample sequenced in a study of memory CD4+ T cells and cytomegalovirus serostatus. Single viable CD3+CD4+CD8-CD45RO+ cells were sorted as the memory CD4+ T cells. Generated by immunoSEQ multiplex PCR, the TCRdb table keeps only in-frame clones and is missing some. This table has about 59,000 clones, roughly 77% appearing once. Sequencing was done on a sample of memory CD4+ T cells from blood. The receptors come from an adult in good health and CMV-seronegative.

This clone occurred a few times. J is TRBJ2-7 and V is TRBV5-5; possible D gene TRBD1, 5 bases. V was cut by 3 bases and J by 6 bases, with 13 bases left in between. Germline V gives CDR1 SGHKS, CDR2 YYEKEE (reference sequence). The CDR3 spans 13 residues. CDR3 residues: CASSWGRTSEQYF. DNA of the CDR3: TGTGCCAGCAGCTGGGGCCGAACGAGCGAGCAGTACTTC.

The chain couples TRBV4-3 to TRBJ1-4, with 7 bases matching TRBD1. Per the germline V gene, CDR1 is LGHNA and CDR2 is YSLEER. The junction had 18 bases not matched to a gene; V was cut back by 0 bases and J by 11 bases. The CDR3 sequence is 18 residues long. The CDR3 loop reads CASSQDKNSWRGRRKLFF. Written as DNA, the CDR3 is TGCGCCAGCAGCCAAGATAAAAATTCGTGGAGGGGGCGGCGGAAACTGTTTTTT.

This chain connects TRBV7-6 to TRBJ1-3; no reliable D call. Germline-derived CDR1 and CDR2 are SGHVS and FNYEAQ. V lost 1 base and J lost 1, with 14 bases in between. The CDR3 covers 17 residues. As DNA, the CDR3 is TGTGCCAGCAGCTTAGAACTGGGAGCCCCATCTGGAAACACCATATATTTT. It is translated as CASSLELGAPSGNTIYF.

The CDR3 sequence: CASSTRGGATYNEQFF. In DNA, the CDR3 is TGTGCCAGCAGCACCAGAGGGGGAGCAACCTACAATGAGCAGTTCTTC. This chain connects TRBV11-3 to TRBJ2-1, with D maybe TRBD1 (6 bases). Germline values: CDR1 SGHNT, CDR2 YENEEA. The V end was cut by 5 bases, the J end by 2 bases, with 16 bases between. The CDR3 spans 16 residues.

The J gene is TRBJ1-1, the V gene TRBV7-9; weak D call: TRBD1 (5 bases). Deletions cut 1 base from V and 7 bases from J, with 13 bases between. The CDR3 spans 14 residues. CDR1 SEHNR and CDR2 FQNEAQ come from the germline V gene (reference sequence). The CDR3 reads CASSLGRGSFEAFF. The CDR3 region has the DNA TGTGCCAGCAGCTTAGGCCGGGGGTCCTTTGAAGCTTTCTTT.

The CDR3: CASNLGAGANGELFF. CDR3 nucleotide sequence: TGTGCCAGCAACCTAGGAGCGGGAGCGAACGGGGAGCTGTTTTTT. V is TRBV7-9 and J is TRBJ2-2; 8 positions match TRBD2. The CDR3 runs to 15 residues. V shed 7 bases and J 7 bases; nucleotides not matched to a gene: 11. Germline loops: CDR1 SEHNR, CDR2 FQNEAQ (reference sequence).

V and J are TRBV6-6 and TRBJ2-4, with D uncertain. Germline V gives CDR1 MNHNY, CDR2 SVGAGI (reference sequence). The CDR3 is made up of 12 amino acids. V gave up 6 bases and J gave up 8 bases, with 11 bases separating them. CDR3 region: CASSQLADIQYF. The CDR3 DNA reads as TGTGCCAGCAGCCAACTCGCGGACATTCAGTACTTC.

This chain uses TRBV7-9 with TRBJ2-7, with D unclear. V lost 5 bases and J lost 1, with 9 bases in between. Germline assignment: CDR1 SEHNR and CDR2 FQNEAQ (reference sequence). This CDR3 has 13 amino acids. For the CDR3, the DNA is TGTGCCAGCAGCGACATACGATCCTACGAGCAGTACTTC. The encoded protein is CASSDIRSYEQYF.

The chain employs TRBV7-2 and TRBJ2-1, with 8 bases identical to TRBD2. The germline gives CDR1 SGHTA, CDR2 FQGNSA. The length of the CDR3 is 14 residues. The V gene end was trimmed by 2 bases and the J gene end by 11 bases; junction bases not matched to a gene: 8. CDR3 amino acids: CASSLPTSGGKQFF. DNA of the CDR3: TGTGCCAGCAGCTTACCCACTAGCGGAGGTAAGCAGTTCTTC.

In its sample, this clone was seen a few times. CDR3 residues: CAWAGTGGSNYGYTF. In nucleotides, the CDR3 is TGTGCCTGGGCTGGGACAGGGGGATCTAACTATGGCTACACCTTC. The gene calls are TRBV30 and TRBJ1-2; 11 bases fit TRBD1. V trimming: 5 bases; J trimming: 0 bases; junction bases outside the gene matches: 5. This CDR3 comprises 15 residues. The V gene's germline CDR1 is GTSNPN and CDR2 SVGIG (reference sequence).

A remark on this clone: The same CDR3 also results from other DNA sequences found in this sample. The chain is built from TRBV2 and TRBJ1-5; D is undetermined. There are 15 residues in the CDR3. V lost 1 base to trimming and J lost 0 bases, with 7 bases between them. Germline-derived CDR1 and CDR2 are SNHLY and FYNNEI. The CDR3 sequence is CASSEGLYSNQPQHF. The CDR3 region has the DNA TGTGCCAGCAGTGAAGGATTATATAGCAATCAGCCCCAGCATTTT.

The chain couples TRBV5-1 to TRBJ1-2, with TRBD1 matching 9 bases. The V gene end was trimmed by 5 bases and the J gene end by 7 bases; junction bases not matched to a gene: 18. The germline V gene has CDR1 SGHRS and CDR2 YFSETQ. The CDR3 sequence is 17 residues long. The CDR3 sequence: CASRRSELLGQGSGYTF. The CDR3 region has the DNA TGCGCCAGCAGGCGTTCTGAATTGCTGGGACAGGGAAGTGGCTACACCTTC.

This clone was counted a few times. The CDR3 sequence: CASSEGYSSSGNTIYF. In DNA form, the CDR3 reads TGTGCCAGCAGTGAAGGTTACAGTAGCTCTGGAAACACCATATATTTT. V is TRBV6-1 and J is TRBJ1-3; D remains unclear. The CDR3 is 16 residues long. Per the germline V gene, CDR1 is MNHNS and CDR2 is SASEGT. Between the trimmed V and J ends, which lost 1 base and 0 bases, there was a span of 10 bases.

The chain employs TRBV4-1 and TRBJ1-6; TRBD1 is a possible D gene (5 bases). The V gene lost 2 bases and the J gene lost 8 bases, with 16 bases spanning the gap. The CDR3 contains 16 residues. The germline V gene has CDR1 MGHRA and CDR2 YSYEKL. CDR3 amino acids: CASSQPRRGSHSPLHF. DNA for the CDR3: TGCGCCAGCAGCCAACCCCGGAGGGGCTCACATTCACCCCTCCACTTT.

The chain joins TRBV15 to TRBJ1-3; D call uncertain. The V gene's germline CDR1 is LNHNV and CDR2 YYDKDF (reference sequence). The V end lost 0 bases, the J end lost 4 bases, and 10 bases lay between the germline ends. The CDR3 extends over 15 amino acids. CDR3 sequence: CATSRDQGRGNTIYF. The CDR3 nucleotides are TGTGCCACCAGCAGAGATCAAGGCAGAGGAAACACCATATATTTT.

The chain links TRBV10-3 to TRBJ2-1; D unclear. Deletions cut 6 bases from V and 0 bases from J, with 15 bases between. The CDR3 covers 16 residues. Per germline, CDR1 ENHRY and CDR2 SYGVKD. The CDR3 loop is CAIRTVSVSSYNEQFF. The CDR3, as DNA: TGTGCCATCAGGACCGTATCGGTGAGCTCCTACAATGAGCAGTTCTTC.

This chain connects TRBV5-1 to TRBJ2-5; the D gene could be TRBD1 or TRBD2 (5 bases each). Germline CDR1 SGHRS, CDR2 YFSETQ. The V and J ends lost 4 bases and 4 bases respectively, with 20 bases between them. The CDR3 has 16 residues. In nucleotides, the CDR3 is TGCGCCAGCAGCCTGAGGGACGGCCGGCAAGCAGAGACCCAGTACTTC. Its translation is CASSLRDGRQAETQYF.

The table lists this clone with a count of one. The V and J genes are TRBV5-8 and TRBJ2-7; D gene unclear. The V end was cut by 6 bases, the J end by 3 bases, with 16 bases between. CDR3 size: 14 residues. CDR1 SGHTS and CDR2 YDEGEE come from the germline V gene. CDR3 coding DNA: TGTGCCAGCACCCCTGGGCTCGCCGGCTACGAGCAGTACTTC. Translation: CASTPGLAGYEQYF.